This T cell receptor (beta chain) was obtained from a study of cytomegalovirus exposure and HLA in healthy donors (dated by TCRdb to the late 2010s). Looking at the study overall: An earlier analysis of approximately 600 of the donors reported about 250 Gb of sequence data and 117 million unique TCR beta sequences from around 200 million T cells. To study patterns of TCR occurrence, a later analysis re-analyzed previously published TCR beta repertoires from under 750 donors and added high-resolution HLA genotyping. In an earlier analysis of 587 of the donors, high-throughput TCR beta sequencing was used to judge whether each TCR beta V gene segment behaved as functional or pseudogenic. Using immunosequencing, the study profiled T cell repertoires from about 650 subjects and related those repertoires to cytomegalovirus serostatus. Genome-wide SNP genotypes for about three fifths of the roughly 670 donors were used in a later genetic analysis, which treated that subset as a discovery cohort. About five DR-DQ haplotypes were handled as single units for association and clustering because linkage in the cohort was strong. The study was designed to test whether signatures of past pathogen exposure could be identified by cataloging public T cell receptors. Every repertoire in the discovery cohort had been generated on one and the same sequencing platform. Typing coverage differed by locus: A, B, C, DRB1 and DQB1 were typed in roughly 629-630 donors, DQA1 in approximately 520, DPA1 in around 600, and DPB1 in 472. The later analysis used no new phenotypic data to find candidate immune exposures, relying instead on TCR beta sequences and their occurrence across donors. In addition to the first cohort of 666 subjects, a separate validation cohort of 120 different subjects was used. Of the approximately 400 genotyped donors, roughly 76% were placed in the genetic ancestry cluster associated with self-reported Caucasian donors. An early release that covered around 590 HLA-typed donors contained around 300 gigabases of sequencing data and 65 million to 100 million unique TCR sequences. Among about 360 genotyped donors of the cohort, an average of 235,054 unique TCR beta nucleotide sequences were sequenced per donor, around 20% of them non-productive. Both class I and class II loci were covered by HLA typing, at four-digit resolution. Alongside the repertoire data, information on donor age, sex, ethnicity and CMV serostatus was compiled. To predict cytomegalovirus infection status, the study combined high-throughput TCR immunosequencing, statistical association of individual TCRs with disease status, and machine learning.

The cohort consisted of 670 or so healthy bone marrow donors. At the time of sampling, every cohort member was nominally healthy, though immune exposures that went unrecorded were likely present. The donor was CMV seropositive and belonged to the group of about 290 seropositive cohort members. A peripheral blood sample was provided by each donor, and peripheral blood mononuclear cells were used for TCR beta sequencing. Genomic DNA was extracted from the blood cell samples with the Qiagen DNeasy Blood Extraction Kit. The CDR3 numbers 11 residues from cysteine through phenylalanine. Only the CDR3 portion is preserved as DNA: 33 bases, with reading frame beginning at the first base. Sequences SNHLY (CDR1) and FYNNEI (CDR2) are obtained from the germline V gene. At the junction V is shortened by 5 bases and J by 7 bases, with 3 bases in between. Concerning this clone itself: No antigen is known for it. Base qualities were left out, and no much larger clone turns up one base away.

Library method: the immunoSEQ multiplex PCR assay. For the multiplex PCR, a mixture combining 60 forward primers for TCR Vbeta segments and 13 reverse primers for TCR Jbeta segments was used. The CDR3 region of rearranged TCR beta genes was amplified from genomic DNA by a multiplex PCR assay. The Illumina HiSeq System was used to sequence the amplified TCR beta libraries as 87-base-pair reads. Regarding the original processing steps: In a later analysis, approximately 74 million unique TCR beta chains were counted across the roughly 670 repertoires, and about 9.9 million of these chains were shared by at least two donors. Raw reads were error-corrected and collapsed into unique sequences by a nearest-neighbor algorithm in which closely related sequences were merged to remove PCR and sequencing errors. Alignment of CDR3 sequences to IMGT reference sequences was used to assign V, D and J gene segments. For a sequence to be retained, a match of at least six nucleotides was required to both a V gene segment and a J gene segment. Rearrangements were classified as productive when the CDR3 lacked stop codons and remained in frame with V and J, and all other rearrangements were classified as non-productive. CDR3 was defined by IMGT convention, running from the second conserved V-encoded cysteine to the conserved J-encoded phenylalanine. The earlier analysis of roughly 590 of the donors excluded sequences that lacked an unambiguous match to a single V gene segment. An earlier analysis of 587 of the donors classified V segments as functional when productive rearrangements were above 56.7% and as segregating when the standard deviation between donors was above 5%. A statistical classification framework was developed to diagnose cytomegalovirus status using the catalog of TCR beta chain sequences. V and J gene assignment, in a later analysis, came from comparing TCR nucleotide sequences with IMGT/GENE-DB human TR gene sequences. The TCRdist pipeline was used in a later analysis to assign CDR3 sequences and most-parsimonious VDJ recombination scenarios. A later analysis defined each TCR beta chain by its CDR3 amino acid sequence plus V-gene family, and excluded reads lacking a unique V-gene family. A later analysis removed 592 highly shared, low-generation-probability nucleotide sequences to deal with suspected cross-contamination and a sequencing artifact. A later analysis calculated a clonal expansion index for each public chain from normalized within-repertoire ranks of inferred template counts. Generation probabilities in a later analysis came from a VDJ recombination model fitted to out-of-frame rearrangements, and those results were checked against IGoR. A later analysis scored TCR-TCR, TCR-HLA and TCR-CMV co-occurrence with hypergeometric tests, applying a repertoire-size bias correction to TCR pairs. A later analysis estimated false discovery rates by permuting HLA or CMV assignments 20 times. A later analysis grouped co-occurring TCRs with DBSCAN, adding TCRdist sequence similarity when clustering within HLA-allele-positive subsets. Repertoires with fewer than 30,000 or more than 120,000 public chains, plus five repertoires with anomalous nucleotide sharing, were excluded from co-occurrence clustering. This is the immuneACCESS table as TCRdb keeps it, with only in-frame sequences that have V and J called. A part of the clones is gone; compared with another copy, unresolved V genes explain less than half, and the rest is unexplained. Clonal size and the V and J genes are those of that table, whereas D and trimming came from the DNA. The sample yields 200,000 or so clones; 84% were counted once. The ten largest clones take up over 2.5% of the sample.

Overall study outcomes, separate from this receptor: In a later analysis, HLA-associated TCR beta chains were found to be more clonally expanded and to have lower generation probabilities than equally common non-associated chains. Some 15 rarely observed V segments, including chromosome 9 orphons, were excluded from the earlier analysis of several hundred of the donors because counts were too low. A cluster of highly shared sequence variants was judged likely to represent a technical artifact of the sequencing pipeline. In this cohort, only TCR beta chains were sequenced, and detectable features were limited by the absence of alpha or paired-chain data. Assigning TCR associations to individual alleles was difficult when HLA alleles, especially DR and DQ, strongly co-occurred. The study listed 164 TCR beta chains as associated with cytomegalovirus. Most TCR sequences were observed very rarely across donors, whereas some public TCRs were present in many individuals. Cytomegalovirus status was reported to be diagnosed by the classifier with high specificity and sensitivity in both the original and validation cohorts. A later genetic analysis associated a missense DCLRE1C variant with V-gene and J-gene trimming of TCR beta chains, and an independent cohort replicated the association. In a later analysis, 16,951 TCR beta sequences were associated with specific HLA alleles at a false discovery rate of 0.05. In vitro tests confirmed that a few of the cytomegalovirus-associated TCR beta chains recognize cytomegalovirus antigens. A further reported finding was that TCR beta sequences accurately predicted the HLA-A and HLA-B alleles for most subjects in the first cohort. In an earlier analysis of some 640 of the donors, most TCR beta V segments were observed in productive rearrangements about 87% or about 30% of the time, broadly matching IMGT annotations. Several of the top co-occurrence clusters appeared to be linked to parvovirus B19, influenza, CMV and Epstein-Barr virus, according to a later analysis. The only immune exposure information available for the cohort was CMV serostatus. The presence/absence analyses assumed that sequencing depth was roughly uniform across donors, and that assumption may not be true. Linkage disequilibrium might explain the correlated functional status among segregating V segments, but an unknown experimental factor could not be ruled out. In a later analysis, the rate of TCR association differed among HLA loci, with DRB1 alleles having the most associated TCRs and HLA-C alleles having the fewest. The 87-base-pair reads could not distinguish some IMGT-functional V segments, including TRBV6-2 and TRBV6-3, so those segments were excluded. A later genetic analysis reported fewer N-insertions in productive TCRs among donors in an Asian-associated ancestry cluster than the 666-donor mean. In a later analysis, most CMV-associated TCR beta chains were found to appear HLA-restricted, with HLA associations seemingly driven largely by CMV exposure. HLA typing was unavailable for some donors at each locus, so association tests used only the typed subset. The authors suggested that the approach could potentially be extended to other disease states and immunological phenotypes.

This receptor was identified in a woman in her 50s in good health and CMV-seropositive. The sequence is built from TRBV2 and TRBJ1-6; the D gene remains uncertain. Sequencing was done on a sample of PBMCs. The CDR3 is CASSPNSPLHF. The sequenced DNA is TGTGCCAGCAGTCCAAATTCACCCCTCCACTTT.